This T cell receptor beta chain was profiled in a study of T cell responses to AZD1222 COVID-19 vaccine. General observations from the study: Baseline seropositivity characterized only a handful of AZD1222 recipients.

TCRdb's table, derived via immunoSEQ multiplex PCR, lists solely in-frame clones and lacks some. The top ten hold about 3% of the sample, which has over 85,000 clones, 94% seen once. About this clone: As yet, its antigen is unknown.

The CDR3 loop spans 14 amino acids. Germline CDR1 and CDR2: SGHRS and YFSETQ. V lost 0 bases, J lost 8 bases, and 14 bases lay in between. The source of this sequence is an adult who received the AZD1222 COVID-19 vaccine. The starting material was peripheral blood, obtained 28 days after the second AZD1222 dose. This chain connects TRBV5-1 to TRBJ1-2, with D unresolved. In nucleotides, the CDR3 is TGCGCCAGCAGCTTGGATCAGGTGATGCGAGGCTACACCTTC. Amino acid sequence: CASSLDQVMRGYTF.